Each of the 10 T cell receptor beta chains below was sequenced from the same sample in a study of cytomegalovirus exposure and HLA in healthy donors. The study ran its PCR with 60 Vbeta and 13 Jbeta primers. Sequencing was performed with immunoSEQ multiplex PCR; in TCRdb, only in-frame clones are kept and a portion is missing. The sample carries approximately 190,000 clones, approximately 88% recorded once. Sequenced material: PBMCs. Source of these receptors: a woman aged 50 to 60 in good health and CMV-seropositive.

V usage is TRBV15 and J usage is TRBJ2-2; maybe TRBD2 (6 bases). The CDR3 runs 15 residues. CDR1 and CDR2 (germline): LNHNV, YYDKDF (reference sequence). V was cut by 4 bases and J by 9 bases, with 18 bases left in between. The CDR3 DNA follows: TGTGCCACCAGCATCCGGGACTCAGGGCTCCGGGAGCTGTTTTTT. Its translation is CATSIRDSGLRELFF.

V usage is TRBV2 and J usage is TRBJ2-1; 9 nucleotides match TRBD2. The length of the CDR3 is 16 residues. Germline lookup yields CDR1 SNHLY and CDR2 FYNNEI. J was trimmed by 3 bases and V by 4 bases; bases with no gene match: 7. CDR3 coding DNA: TGTGCCAGCAGTGCGCGCGGGGGGGCTGTCTACAATGAGCAGTTCTTC. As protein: CASSARGGAVYNEQFF.

The CDR3 region is CASRWGDTGELFF. In DNA, the CDR3 is TGTGCCAGCCGGTGGGGGGACACCGGGGAGCTGTTTTTT. The rearrangement links TRBV2 to TRBJ2-2; possible D gene TRBD2, 6 bases. From germline, CDR1 is SNHLY and CDR2 FYNNEI. The V end lost 8 bases, the J end lost 3 bases, and 10 bases lay between the germline ends. The CDR3 runs 13 residues.

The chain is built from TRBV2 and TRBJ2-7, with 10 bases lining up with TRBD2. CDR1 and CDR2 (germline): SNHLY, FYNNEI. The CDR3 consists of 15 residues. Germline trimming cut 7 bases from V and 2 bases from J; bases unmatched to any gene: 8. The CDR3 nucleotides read TGTGCCAGCAATCCCGAGCGGGGGGGGACCTACGAGCAGTACTTC. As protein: CASNPERGGTYEQYF. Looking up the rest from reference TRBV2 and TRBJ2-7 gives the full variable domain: EPEVTQTPSHQVTQMGQEVILRCVPISNHLYFYWYRQILGQKVEFLVSFYNNEISEKSEIFDDQFSVERPDGSNFTLKIRSTKLEDSAMYFCASNPERGGTYEQYFGPGTRLTVT.

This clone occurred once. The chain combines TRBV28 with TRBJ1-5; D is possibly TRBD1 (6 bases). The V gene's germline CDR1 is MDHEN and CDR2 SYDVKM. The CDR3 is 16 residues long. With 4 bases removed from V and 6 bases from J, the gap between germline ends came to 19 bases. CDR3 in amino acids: CASSSPGRQGRQPQHF. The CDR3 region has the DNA TGTGCCAGCAGTTCCCCCGGGCGGCAGGGGCGTCAGCCCCAGCATTTT.

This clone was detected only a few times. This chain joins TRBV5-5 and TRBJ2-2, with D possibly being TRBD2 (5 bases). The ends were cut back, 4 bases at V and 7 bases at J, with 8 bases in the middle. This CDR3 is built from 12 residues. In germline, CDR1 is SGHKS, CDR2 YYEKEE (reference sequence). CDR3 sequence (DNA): TGTGCCAGCAGCATCGGAGGCGGGGAGCTGTTTTTT. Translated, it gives CASSIGGGELFF. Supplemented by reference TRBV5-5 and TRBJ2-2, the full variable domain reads DAGVTQSPTHLIKTRGQQVTLRCSPISGHKSVSWYQQVLGQGPQFIFQYYEKEERGRGNFPDRFSARQFPNYSSELNVNALLLGDSALYLCASSIGGGELFFGEGSRLTVL.

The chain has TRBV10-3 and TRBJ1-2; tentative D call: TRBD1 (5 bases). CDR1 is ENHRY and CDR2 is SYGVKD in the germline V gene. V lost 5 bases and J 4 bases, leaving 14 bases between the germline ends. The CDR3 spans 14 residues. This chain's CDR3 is CAISRQGSGYGYTF. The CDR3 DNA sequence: TGTGCCATCAGTAGGCAGGGTAGTGGCTATGGCTACACCTTC.

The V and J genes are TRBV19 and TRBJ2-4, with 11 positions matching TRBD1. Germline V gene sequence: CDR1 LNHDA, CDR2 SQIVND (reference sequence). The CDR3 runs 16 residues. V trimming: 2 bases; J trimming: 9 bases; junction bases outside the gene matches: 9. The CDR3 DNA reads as TGTGCCAGTAGTATAAGTCGCGGGACAGGGGGTGGCATTCAGTACTTC. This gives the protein CASSISRGTGGGIQYF.

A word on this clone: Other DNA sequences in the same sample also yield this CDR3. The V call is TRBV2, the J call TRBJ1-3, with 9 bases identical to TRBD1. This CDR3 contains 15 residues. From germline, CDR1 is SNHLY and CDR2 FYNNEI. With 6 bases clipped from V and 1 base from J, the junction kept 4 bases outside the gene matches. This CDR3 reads CASSQDRGSGNTIYF. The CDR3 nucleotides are TGTGCCAGCAGCCAGGACAGGGGTTCTGGAAACACCATATATTTT. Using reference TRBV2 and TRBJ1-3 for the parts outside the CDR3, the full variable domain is EPEVTQTPSHQVTQMGQEVILRCVPISNHLYFYWYRQILGQKVEFLVSFYNNEISEKSEIFDDQFSVERPDGSNFTLKIRSTKLEDSAMYFCASSQDRGSGNTIYFGEGSWLTVV.

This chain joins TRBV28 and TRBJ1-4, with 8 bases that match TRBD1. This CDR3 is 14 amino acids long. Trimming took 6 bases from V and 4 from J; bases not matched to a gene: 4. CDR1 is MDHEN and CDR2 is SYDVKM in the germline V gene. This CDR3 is CASSTGGNNEKLFF. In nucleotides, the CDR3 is TGTGCCAGCAGCACAGGGGGAAATAATGAAAAACTGTTTTTT.